The rows below give T cell receptor beta chains drawn from one sample of a study of T-cell memory formation after mild COVID-19. TCRdb recomputed calls from the 5' RACE reads with MiXCR, one row per CDR3 protein. The sample shows around 510,000 distinct CDR3 sequences, about 20% of them seen only once. The sample was PBMCs or a T cell subset sorted from them (not recorded which). The receptors stem from an adult woman who had mild COVID-19 (a few samples of this study predate the infection). Cell type and time point are not known. Both conserved end residues are part of each CDR3. A D gene is named only where the DNA matches it firmly. Only some rows state a clone size, as once, few, many or a class for expanded clones.

D	size	V	J	CDR3	DNA
NA	NA	TRBV24-1	TRBJ2-6	CATSSGANVLTF	TGTGCCACCAGTTCTGGGGCCAACGTCCTGACTTTC
NA	few	TRBV9	TRBJ2-3	CASSSEGFEGDTQYF	TGTGCCAGCAGCTCAGAGGGGTTTGAGGGAGATACGCAGTATTTT
NA	NA	TRBV7-9	TRBJ1-2	CASSLALGQDYGYTF	TGTGCCAGCAGCTTAGCTCTGGGACAAGACTATGGCTACACCTTC
TRBD2	NA	TRBV20-1	TRBJ2-1	CSAKEASGFSYNEQFF	TGCAGTGCTAAGGAGGCTAGCGGATTCTCCTACAATGAGCAGTTCTTC
TRBD1	NA	TRBV5-1	TRBJ1-5	CASTFERTGEYYSNQPQHF	TGCGCCAGCACCTTCGAAAGGACAGGGGAATACTATAGCAATCAGCCCCAGCATTTT
NA	few	TRBV5-1	TRBJ1-2	CASSLTVLTANYGYTF	TGCGCCAGCAGCTTGACAGTTCTTACAGCTAACTATGGCTACACCTTC
TRBD2	NA	TRBV7-7	TRBJ2-5	CASSSSGNQETQYF	TGTGCTAGCAGCTCTAGCGGGAACCAAGAGACCCAGTACTTC
NA	NA	TRBV6-1	TRBJ2-2	CASSEVGTSPGELFF	TGTGCCAGCAGTGAAGTGGGGACCAGCCCGGGGGAGCTGTTTTTT
TRBD1	NA	TRBV7-8	TRBJ2-1	CASSLDSPTGVDEQFF	TGTGCCAGCAGCTTGGACTCACCGACAGGGGTCGATGAGCAGTTCTTC
TRBD1	NA	TRBV5-6	TRBJ1-1	CASSGEGDRAATEAFF	TGTGCCAGCAGCGGGGAAGGAGACAGGGCGGCCACTGAAGCTTTCTTT
NA	NA	TRBV5-1	TRBJ2-5	CASSLELREETQYF	TGCGCCAGCAGCTTGGAATTGAGGGAAGAGACCCAGTACTTC
TRBD2	NA	TRBV20-1	TRBJ2-1	CSATGLAGVLEQFF	TGCAGTGCTACCGGACTAGCGGGGGTGCTTGAGCAGTTCTTC
TRBD2	few	TRBV6-1	TRBJ2-1	CASRGGTSGSLEQFF	TGTGCCAGCAGGGGAGGGACTAGCGGGAGCCTTGAGCAGTTCTTC
NA	few	TRBV7-6	TRBJ2-1	CASSWDILNEQFF	TGTGCCAGCAGCTGGGACATTTTGAATGAGCAGTTCTTC
NA	NA	TRBV19	TRBJ2-7	CASSVGAPGGVYEQYF	TGTGCCAGTAGTGTTGGGGCACCCGGAGGAGTCTACGAGCAGTACTTC
NA	many	TRBV6-4	TRBJ2-3	CASSDSRQPDTQYF	TGTGCCAGCAGTGACTCGAGGCAGCCAGATACGCAGTATTTT
NA	many	TRBV5-6	TRBJ2-2	CASSFSGELFF	TGTGCCAGCAGCTTTTCCGGGGAGCTGTTTTTT